Listed here are 27 T cell receptor beta chains from one sample, sequenced in a study of a mutant IDH1 vaccine in newly diagnosed glioma. Repertoires were generated with immunoSEQ multiplex PCR, while TCRdb's copy carries only in-frame clones and drops some. The data show about 58,000 clones, about 86% seen once. Time point: week 5, during vaccination. Each dose of the vaccine consisted of 300 ug of mutant IDH1 20-mer peptide, with topical imiquimod. No antigen has been assigned to these receptors. The sequencing here drew on PBMCs, taken from a glioma patient whose treatment included an IDH1 peptide vaccine. These receptors all come from a woman aged 50 to 60 with glioma.

The CDR3 loop is CASSQADRINEKLFF. The DNA of the CDR3 is TGCGCCAGCAGCCAAGCCGACAGGATTAATGAAAAACTGTTTTTT. The chain has TRBV4-3 and TRBJ1-4; D perhaps matches TRBD1 (6 bases). The CDR3 length is 15 residues. V lost 1 base to trimming and J lost 4 bases, with 10 bases between them. In germline, CDR1 is LGHNA, CDR2 YSLEER.

This clone was detected once. CDR3 DNA sequence: TGTGCCAGCAGCGTAGCGTCAGGGAGTAAAGAGACCCAGTACTTC. Encoded protein: CASSVASGSKETQYF. The rearrangement uses TRBV9 and TRBJ2-5, with D possibly being TRBD1 or TRBD2 (5 bases each). Germline assignment: CDR1 SGDLS and CDR2 YYNGEE. The CDR3 covers 15 residues. Trimming stripped 0 bases from V and 3 bases from J, with 12 bases between.

This chain joins TRBV5-4 and TRBJ2-1, with 8 bases fitting TRBD1. This CDR3 region has 17 residues. The J segment lost 0 bases and the V segment lost 0 bases, leaving 5 bases of the junction unmatched. CDR1 is SGHNT and CDR2 is YYREEE in the germline V gene (reference sequence). CDR3 amino acids: CASSLGGTGSSYNEQFF. The CDR3 nucleotides are TGTGCCAGCAGCTTGGGAGGGACAGGCAGCTCCTACAATGAGCAGTTCTTC.

The CDR3: CASSLFMSSEAFF. CDR3 bases: TGTGCCAGCAGTTTATTTATGAGCTCTGAAGCTTTCTTT. The chain recombines TRBV27 with TRBJ1-1; D not certain. CDR3 length: 13 amino acids. Per the germline V gene, CDR1 is MNHEY and CDR2 is SMNVEV (reference sequence). Trimming cost V 1 base and J 6 bases, with 9 bases left between them.

The rearrangement uses TRBV2 and TRBJ1-5; D is ambiguous. The germline V gene encodes CDR1 SNHLY and CDR2 FYNNEI. This CDR3 spans 14 amino acids. Trimming cost V 6 bases and J 7 bases, with 16 bases left between them. Here the CDR3 reads CASRFIASEQPQHF. The CDR3 DNA is TGTGCCAGCAGATTCATCGCAAGCGAGCAGCCCCAGCATTTT.

The rearrangement joins TRBV19 to TRBJ2-3; 7 nucleotides align to TRBD1. CDR3 length equals 14 residues. V was clipped by 6 bases and J by 5 bases; unmatched bases: 8. The germline CDR1 and CDR2 sequences are LNHDA and SQIVND (reference sequence). The DNA of the CDR3 is TGTGCCAGTAGCAAAAGGGACAGTTTAGATACGCAGTATTTT. It specifies CASSKRDSLDTQYF.

J is TRBJ2-6 and V is TRBV10-1; 8 nucleotides align to TRBD1. From germline, CDR1 is WNHNN and CDR2 SYGVQD (reference sequence). With V trimmed by 8 bases and J by 0 bases, 15 bases remained unmatched. There are 19 residues in the CDR3. This CDR3 is CASHPNRQGRISGANVLTF. The CDR3 DNA is TGCGCCAGCCATCCTAACAGACAGGGGAGGATCTCTGGGGCCAACGTCCTGACTTTC.

The V call is TRBV28, the J call TRBJ2-1, with TRBD2 matching over 14 bases. This CDR3 contains 16 residues. Unmatched junction bases numbered 6, after V lost 6 bases and J lost 5 bases. Looked up from germline, CDR1 is MDHEN and CDR2 is SYDVKM. CDR3 sequence: CASSYETSGGDNEQFF. As DNA, the CDR3 is TGTGCCAGCAGCTACGAGACTAGCGGGGGGGACAATGAGCAGTTCTTC.

The J gene is TRBJ2-2, the V gene TRBV5-1; 7 nucleotides line up with TRBD2. In germline, CDR1 is SGHRS, CDR2 YFSETQ. With 3 bases clipped from V and 4 bases from J, the junction kept 12 bases outside the gene matches. The CDR3 loop spans 17 amino acids. CDR3 loop: CASSSLTTSVGTGELFF. DNA for the CDR3: TGCGCCAGCAGCTCACTAACCACTAGCGTAGGCACCGGGGAGCTGTTTTTT.

The chain combines TRBV7-9 with TRBJ2-3, with D possibly being TRBD1 (5 bases). The CDR3 length is 14 residues. With 5 bases removed from V and 2 bases from J, the gap between germline ends came to 11 bases. Germline lookup yields CDR1 SEHNR and CDR2 FQNEAQ (reference sequence). Here the CDR3 reads CASSPRQFTDTQYF. The CDR3 nucleotides are TGTGCCAGCAGCCCCCGACAGTTCACAGATACGCAGTATTTT.

The chain couples TRBV7-9 to TRBJ1-4; a weak D match, TRBD1 (6 bases). Germline CDR1 is SEHNR and CDR2 is FQNEAQ (reference sequence). The V and J ends lost 0 bases and 7 bases respectively, with 9 bases between them. CDR3 size: 14 residues. Here the CDR3 DNA reads TGTGCCAGCAGCTTAGCAGGGGGAGCTGAAAAACTGTTTTTT. Translating it yields CASSLAGGAEKLFF.

The rearrangement links TRBV11-3 to TRBJ2-3; D gene ambiguous. Trimming took 4 bases from V and 2 from J, leaving 16 bases between them. Germline V CDR1 and CDR2: SGHNT, YENEEA. This CDR3 has 16 amino acids. The DNA of the CDR3 is TGTGCCAGCAGCTCAAGTAGGGATCCTGACACAGATACGCAGTATTTT. Translation gives CASSSSRDPDTDTQYF.

The rearrangement uses TRBV6-6 and TRBJ1-1; D possibly corresponds to TRBD1 (5 bases). This CDR3 comprises 13 residues. Germline V gene sequence: CDR1 MNHNY, CDR2 SVGAGI (reference sequence). Deletions cut 0 bases from V and 8 bases from J, with 10 bases between. For the CDR3, the DNA is TGTGCCAGCAGTTACTCGGATGGGGGAGAAGCTTTCTTT. Its translation is CASSYSDGGEAFF.

This clone was seen more than once but under ten times. CDR3 sequence: CASSVGNSGANVLTF. In DNA form, the CDR3 reads TGTGCCAGCAGCGTAGGAAATTCTGGGGCCAACGTCCTGACTTTC. The chain combines TRBV9 with TRBJ2-6; D unresolved. CDR1 is SGDLS and CDR2 is YYNGEE in the germline V gene. The CDR3 length is 15 residues. The V gene lost 0 bases and the J gene lost 1 base, with 5 bases spanning the gap.

The chain combines TRBV30 with TRBJ1-6; D call uncertain. The CDR3 has 15 amino acids. V was cut by 4 bases and J by 7 bases, with 17 bases left in between. Germline CDR1 and CDR2: GTSNPN and SVGIG (reference sequence). CDR3 nucleotides: TGTGCCTGGATTAATCTTGGCAAAGGGAATTCACCCCTCCACTTT. Translated, it gives CAWINLGKGNSPLHF.

The chain uses TRBV15 and TRBJ1-5; D gene ambiguous. The germline V gene has CDR1 LNHNV and CDR2 YYDKDF (reference sequence). This CDR3 is built from 15 residues. Trimming left V 5 bases short and J 0 bases short, with 11 bases between. As DNA, the CDR3 is TGTGCCACCAGCCAAGAGGGCAGTAGCAATCAGCCCCAGCATTTT. It encodes CATSQEGSSNQPQHF.

The V and J genes are TRBV6-5 and TRBJ1-1; D is unresolved. The germline CDR1 and CDR2 sequences are MNHEY and SVGAGI. Trimming took off 5 bases at V and 4 bases at J, with 14 bases between the two ends. This CDR3 has 14 amino acids. CDR3 loop: CASSVSEKVTEAFF. The CDR3 nucleotides are TGTGCCAGCAGTGTCTCAGAGAAGGTCACTGAAGCTTTCTTT.

The chain links TRBV7-2 to TRBJ1-2; no clear D gene. The length of the CDR3 is 14 residues. Trimming removed 2 bases from V and 0 bases from J, with 7 bases in between. Germline V gene lookup returns CDR1 SGHTA and CDR2 FQGNSA. The CDR3 sequence: CASSLLGPNYGYTF. For the CDR3, the DNA is TGTGCCAGCAGCTTACTGGGTCCTAACTATGGCTACACCTTC. Filled out from reference TRBV7-2 and TRBJ1-2, the complete variable domain reads GAGVSQSPSNKVTEKGKDVELRCDPISGHTALYWYRQSLGQGLEFLIYFQGNSAPDKSGLPSDRFSAERTGGSVSTLTIQRTQQEDSAVYLCASSLLGPNYGYTFGSGTRLTVV.

In nucleotides, the CDR3 is TGTGCCAGCAGCATTAGCGGGGTGTTCAACATTCAGTACTTC. This encodes CASSISGVFNIQYF. The chain uses TRBV11-3 and TRBJ2-4; TRBD2 matches 8 bases. Germline CDR1 reads SGHNT; CDR2 reads YENEEA. This CDR3 region has 14 residues. V was pared by 5 bases and J by 7 bases, with 7 bases of the junction left unmatched.

This sequence joins TRBV5-5 and TRBJ1-5; TRBD1 might be the D (5 bases). Trimming took 4 bases from V and 4 from J, leaving 15 bases between them. Germline lookup yields CDR1 SGHKS and CDR2 YYEKEE (reference sequence). The CDR3 extends over 15 amino acids. CDR3 sequence reads: CASSPGTGGNQPQHF. The CDR3 nucleotides are TGTGCCAGCAGCCCCGGGACGGGAGGGAATCAGCCCCAGCATTTT.

The chain recombines TRBV11-2 with TRBJ1-2; D not resolved. CDR1 and CDR2 from the germline V gene are SGHAT and FQNNGV. The CDR3 is 14 residues long. Trimming took 5 bases from V and 8 from J, leaving 18 bases between them. The CDR3 is CASSPLSRASGYTF. CDR3 nucleotide sequence: TGTGCCAGCAGCCCCCTATCTAGGGCCTCGGGCTACACCTTC.

This chain links TRBV6-6 with TRBJ1-5; D is possibly TRBD1 (6 bases). Germline V lookup: CDR1 MNHNY, CDR2 SVGAGI (reference sequence). CDR3 length equals 14 residues. The germline V and J ends were trimmed by 6 bases and 7 bases, with 16 bases remaining between them. The CDR3 DNA reads as TGTGCCAGCAGCCCCACAGGGTTGGTACAGCCCCAGCATTTT. Translating gives CASSPTGLVQPQHF.

J is TRBJ1-6 and V is TRBV5-8; D is possibly TRBD1 (6 bases). This CDR3 has 15 residues. Germline CDR1 is SGHTS and CDR2 is YDEGEE. Trimming removed 4 bases at V and 6 bases at J, with 14 bases between. CDR3 in amino acids: CASSLGGHRNSPLHF. For the CDR3, the DNA is TGTGCCAGCAGCCTGGGGGGCCATCGTAATTCACCCCTCCACTTT.

About this clone itself: Within the sample, other DNA sequences also encode this same CDR3. The chain has TRBV5-1 and TRBJ2-7; TRBD1 aligns across 9 bases. The CDR3 length is 14 residues. The V gene end was trimmed by 3 bases and the J gene end by 1 base; junction bases not matched to a gene: 2. The V gene's germline CDR1 is SGHRS and CDR2 YFSETQ. The DNA of the CDR3 is TGCGCCAGCAGCTCGGGACAGGGATCCTACGAGCAGTACTTC. It is translated as CASSSGQGSYEQYF. Full variable domain (outside the CDR3, taken from reference TRBV5-1 and TRBJ2-7): KAGVTQTPRYLIKTRGQQVTLSCSPISGHRSVSWYQQTPGQGLQFLFEYFSETQRNKGNFPGRFSGRQFSNSRSEMNVSTLELGDSALYLCASSSGQGSYEQYFGPGTRLTVT.

This clone has a handful of counts. The chain couples TRBV4-2 to TRBJ1-6; TRBD1 is a possible D gene (5 bases). The CDR3 totals 13 residues. CDR1 is LGHNA, CDR2 YNFKEQ, per germline. V was cut by 0 bases and J by 15 bases, with 12 bases left in between. The CDR3 loop reads CASSQDPARDLHF. The CDR3, as DNA: TGTGCCAGCAGCCAAGATCCGGCCAGGGACCTCCACTTT.

J is TRBJ2-2 and V is TRBV29-1; 7 bases are a match to TRBD1. The CDR3 contains 14 residues. Trimming at V came to 2 bases and at J to 4 bases, leaving 4 bases not matched to a gene. Germline V gives CDR1 SQVTM, CDR2 ANQGSEA. The CDR3 nucleotides read TGCAGCGTTGAAAAAAGGGGGCTCACCGGGGAGCTGTTTTTT. Translating it yields CSVEKRGLTGELFF.

The V and J genes are TRBV29-1 and TRBJ1-1; tentative D call: TRBD1 (6 bases). The germline V and J ends were trimmed by 5 bases and 3 bases, with 7 bases remaining between them. CDR1 and CDR2 from the germline V gene are SQVTM and ANQGSEA. The CDR3 totals 11 residues. DNA of the CDR3: TGCAGCGTTAACAGGGACACTGAAGCTTTCTTT. Its translation is CSVNRDTEAFF.